The entry below describes one TCR beta chain. The sample is drawn from a study of control samples from healthy donors and cancer patients. Assay used: immunoSEQ multiplex PCR; TCRdb lists only in-frame clones, some missing. The sample contains 400,000 to 500,000 clones, about nine tenths of which appear only once. V was trimmed by 6 bases and J by 1 base, leaving 9 bases between them. The germline V gene has CDR1 MNHEY and CDR2 SVGAGI. The CDR3 contains 13 residues. This TCR was recovered from a man aged 35 to 55 with head and neck cancer. Source material: PBMCs. This chain links TRBV6-5 with TRBJ1-1, with D unclear. The CDR3 loop reads CASSIQGNTEAFF. The CDR3 nucleotides are TGTGCCAGCAGCATCCAAGGGAACACTGAAGCTTTCTTT.